This T cell receptor (beta chain) was found in a study of patients and donors after allogeneic stem cell transplantation. TCRdb ran MiXCR on the RT-PCR reads and lists one entry per CDR3 protein. The top ten hold roughly 6% of the sample, which has about 960,000 distinct CDR3 sequences, 18% seen once. J gave up 4 bases and V 5 bases, and 10 bases lay outside the gene matches. This CDR3 comprises 15 residues. Sequences were obtained from blood, either unsorted or a sorted T cell fraction (not recorded which). The chain links TRBV12-3 or TRBV12-4 to TRBJ1-2; 7 nucleotides line up with TRBD1. The source is a human donor who was either an allogeneic HSCT recipient or a stem cell or donor lymphocyte infusion donor (not recorded which). It is not recorded whose cells these are; they may come from a transplant donor. The CDR3: CASSPRQGGSYGYTF. The CDR3, as DNA: TGTGCCAGCAGTCCTAGACAGGGTGGAAGCTATGGCTACACCTTC.